This TCR beta chain was observed in a study of naive and memory T cell subsets. Study-wide results and limits: TCR transcript changes with activation or differentiation may affect this RNA method.

Amplification of ligated cDNA took four PCR rounds with SP2 and nested alpha and beta constant primers. From the 5' RACE reads, TCRdb called clonotypes with MiXCR, one entry per CDR3 protein. The sample contains 56,000 or so distinct CDR3 sequences, roughly 7.5% of which appear only once. A UMI-containing oligonucleotide was joined by 3' ligation to the TCR cDNA template. J gave up 9 bases and V 3 bases, and 7 bases lay outside the gene matches. Germline CDR1 reads SGHTA; CDR2 reads FQGTGA. This CDR3 is built from 15 residues. In the case of this clonotype: Its cognate antigen is unknown.

The receptor's source is a female donor in good health. The genes are TRBV7-3 and TRBJ2-1; 11 nucleotides agree with TRBD2. In DNA form, the CDR3 reads TGTGCCAGCAGCTTCTCAACTAGCGGGGGCGGTGAGCAGTTCTTC. Translated: CASSFSTSGGGEQFF.